The text below deals with one T cell receptor (beta chain). Its matching antigen is unknown. The sample belongs to a study of T cell responses to AZD1222 COVID-19 vaccine. Points from the study as a whole: Donors were largely white British and mainly female; clonal diversity was possibly underestimated. Vaccination with two AZD1222 doses was followed by a rise in Spike-specific TCR breadth and depth. Targeting of unmutated variant regions was reportedly seen in nearly half of spike-specific TCRs.

This table comes from immunoSEQ multiplex PCR, and its TCRdb copy is limited to in-frame clones, with some not included. Of around 130,000 clones listed, just over 85% are singletons. CDR3 size: 16 residues. The germline CDR1 and CDR2 sequences are LNHDA and SQIVND (reference sequence). With 3 bases removed from V and 1 base from J, the gap between germline ends came to 12 bases. The sample here was peripheral blood, taken on day 0 of AZD1222 vaccination. The chain recombines TRBV19 with TRBJ2-2; D remains unclear. The TCR was taken from an adult in good health. CDR3 amino acids: CASSIVAARNTGELFF. Here the CDR3 DNA reads TGTGCCAGTAGTATTGTAGCCGCTCGGAACACCGGGGAGCTGTTTTTT.